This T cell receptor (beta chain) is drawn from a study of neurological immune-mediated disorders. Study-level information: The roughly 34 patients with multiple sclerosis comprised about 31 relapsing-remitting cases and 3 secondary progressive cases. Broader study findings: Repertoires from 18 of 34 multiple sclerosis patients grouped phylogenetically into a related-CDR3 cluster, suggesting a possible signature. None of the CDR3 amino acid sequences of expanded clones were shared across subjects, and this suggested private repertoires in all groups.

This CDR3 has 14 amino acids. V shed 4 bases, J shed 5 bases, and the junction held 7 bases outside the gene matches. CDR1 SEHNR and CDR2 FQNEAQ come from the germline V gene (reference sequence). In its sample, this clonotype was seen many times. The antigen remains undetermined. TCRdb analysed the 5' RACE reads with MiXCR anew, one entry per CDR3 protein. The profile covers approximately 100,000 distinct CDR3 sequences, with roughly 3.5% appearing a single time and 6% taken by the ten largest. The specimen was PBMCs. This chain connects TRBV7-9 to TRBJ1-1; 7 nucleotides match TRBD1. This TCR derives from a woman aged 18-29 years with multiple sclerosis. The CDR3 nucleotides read TGTGCCAGCAGCTCGGGACAGAGTTATACTGAAGCTTTCTTT. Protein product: CASSSGQSYTEAFF.